The subject of this entry is one T cell receptor beta chain. The target antigen is unknown. This sample is drawn from a study of CD8+ T cells in alopecia areata. On the study more broadly: It was oral tofacitinib, at 5 to 10 mg twice daily, that treated patients received.

Treatment specified: oral pan-JAK inhibitor, 5-10 mg twice daily. cDNA reverse transcribed from extracted RNA served as the sequencing template. This table comes from immunoSEQ multiplex PCR, and its TCRdb copy is limited to in-frame clones, with some not included. The sample contains about 140,000 clones, roughly nine tenths of which appear only once. General observations from the study: Within the top 100, expanded CD8+ clones significantly decreased with tofacitinib, as did scalp clonality.

This sample comprised CD8+ T cells sorted from blood, obtained at week 4, from a patient treated with tofacitinib. This TCR was sampled from a human donor with alopecia areata.

CDR3 sequence (DNA): TGTGCCAGCAGCCCCGGGACTAGCGGGAGTCGTGGCTACAATGAGCAGTTCTTC. Residues: CASSPGTSGSRGYNEQFF. The chain links TRBV7-9 to TRBJ2-1, with TRBD2 matching over 14 bases. V shed 5 bases, J shed 3 bases, and the junction held 9 bases outside the gene matches. The CDR3 has 18 amino acids. The V gene's germline CDR1 is SEHNR and CDR2 FQNEAQ (reference sequence).